Listed below are T cell receptor beta chains from one sample, sequenced in a study of T cell responses to AZD1222 COVID-19 vaccine. The table came from immunoSEQ multiplex PCR; TCRdb's copy has only in-frame clones and leaves some out. The sample shows about 140,000 clones, about 90% of them seen only once. Specimen: peripheral blood, collected 28 days after the second dose of the MenACWY control vaccine. Receptors originate from an adult who received the MenACWY meningococcal vaccine as a control. Both conserved end residues are part of each CDR3. A D gene is named only where the DNA matches it firmly. Expanded clones get a size class; other rows say once, few or many, or leave the size out.

D gene	clone size	J gene	V gene	CDR3 DNA	CDR3 protein
-	-	TRBJ2-3	TRBV19	TGTGCCAGTAGTATCGGTCGCCATCCTAGCACAGATACGCAGTATTTT	CASSIGRHPSTDTQYF
TRBD2	-	TRBJ2-7	TRBV4-3	TGCGCCAGCAGCCCCCAGGGACTAGCGGGAGGTACGTCCTACGAGCAGTACTTC	CASSPQGLAGGTSYEQYF
-	-	TRBJ2-7	TRBV12-3/TRBV12-4	TGTGCCAGCAGTTTAGGGGCAGGGAGAGAGCAGTACTTC	CASSLGAGREQYF
-	-	TRBJ2-2	TRBV6-2/TRBV6-3	TGTGCCAGCAGTTACCGGGGGCAAGAAACCGGGGAGCTGTTTTTT	CASSYRGQETGELFF
-	-	TRBJ2-2	TRBV18	TGTGCCAGCTCACCACCGGCTGACACCGGGGAGCTGTTTTTT	CASSPPADTGELFF
-	-	TRBJ2-3	TRBV28	TGTGCCAGCAGCGTTTGGTCTAGCACAGATACGCAGTATTTT	CASSVWSSTDTQYF
-	-	TRBJ2-6	TRBV11-2	TGTGCCAGCAGCAGGGGTAGTTCCAACTCTGGGGCCAACGTCCTGACTTTC	CASSRGSSNSGANVLTF
-	-	TRBJ2-7	TRBV15	TGTGCCACCAGCAGGGGGTCCTCCTACGAGCAGTACTTC	CATSRGSSYEQYF
-	few	TRBJ2-7	TRBV18	TGTGCCAGCTCACCAGTGGACGGAAGCTACGAGCAGTACTTC	CASSPVDGSYEQYF
-	once	TRBJ2-7	TRBV29-1	TGCAGCGTTTTACTACCGGAGGTGGCCTACGAGCAGTACTTC	CSVLLPEVAYEQYF
TRBD2	-	TRBJ2-5	TRBV19	TGTGCCAGTCGCGCCCGACTAGCGGGAGATCCGGGGGAAGAGACCCAGTACTTC	CASRARLAGDPGEETQYF
TRBD1	-	TRBJ2-5	TRBV18	TGTGCCAGCTCAGCGGGACAGGGGCCAGAAGAGACCCAGTACTTC	CASSAGQGPEETQYF
TRBD1	-	TRBJ2-7	TRBV27	TGTGCCAGCAGCAAAGGGGGCAGGGGAAGAAGGTTTTACGAGCAGTACTTC	CASSKGGRGRRFYEQYF
-	-	TRBJ1-3	TRBV7-2	TGTGCCAGCAGCCGCGGACAGTCTGGAAACACCATATATTTT	CASSRGQSGNTIYF
-	-	TRBJ2-2	TRBV3-1/TRBV3-2	TGTGCCAGCAGCCAGACCTTGGGTCTTACCGGGGAGCTGTTTTTT	CASSQTLGLTGELFF
-	few	TRBJ2-1	TRBV2	TGTGCCAGCAGGCGGGGAGTAGATGAGCAGTTCTTC	CASRRGVDEQFF
-	-	TRBJ2-3	TRBV29-1	TGCAGCGTTGAAGGGTACGAGGATACGCAGTATTTT	CSVEGYEDTQYF
-	-	TRBJ1-3	TRBV7-2	TGTGCCAGCAGCCCGGACAGCTCTGGAAACACCATATATTTT	CASSPDSSGNTIYF
-	-	TRBJ2-2	TRBV3-1/TRBV3-2	TGTGCCAGCAGCCAAGGCCGGATCCGGCGGGACACCGGGGAGCTGTTTTTT	CASSQGRIRRDTGELFF
-	-	TRBJ2-4	TRBV13	TGTGCCAGCAGCCCGGGACTAGCCAAAAACATTCAGTACTTC	CASSPGLAKNIQYF
-	-	TRBJ2-3	TRBV10-3	TGTGCCATCAGTGACACCTTAACAGATACGCAGTATTTT	CAISDTLTDTQYF
TRBD1	-	TRBJ1-1	TRBV28	TGTGCCACACGGCAGGGGGACGTGTGTTTCTTT	CATRQGDVCFF
TRBD2	-	TRBJ2-7	TRBV3-1/TRBV3-2	TGTGCCAGCAGCCAAGATCTCAGCGGGGTATACGAGCAGTACTTC	CASSQDLSGVYEQYF
-	-	TRBJ2-7	TRBV25-1	TGTGCCAGCAGTGGGACCCAAACTAGGAACGAGCAGTACTTC	CASSGTQTRNEQYF
TRBD1	-	TRBJ2-1	TRBV19	TGTGCCAGTACGGACAGGCGTGATGAGCAGTTCTTC	CASTDRRDEQFF
-	-	TRBJ2-5	TRBV21-1	TGTGTCCTGGGGTTGGTCTTACCAGCGGAGTACCAAGAGACCCAGTACTTC	CVLGLVLPAEYQETQYF
-	-	TRBJ2-5	TRBV11-3	TGTGCCAGCAGCTTATCCGGGGAAGAGACCCAGTACTTC	CASSLSGEETQYF
-	-	TRBJ1-5	TRBV27	TGTGCCAGCAGTTCGATAGGCGGCTACAATCAGCCCCAGCATTTT	CASSSIGGYNQPQHF
-	-	TRBJ2-7	TRBV6-1	TGTGCCAGCAGTGAAGCAAGCGTAACATACGAGCAGTACTTC	CASSEASVTYEQYF
-	once	TRBJ2-2	TRBV11-2	TGTGCCAGCAGCTCCAGGGATAACGGGGAGCTGTTTTTT	CASSSRDNGELFF
-	-	TRBJ2-5	TRBV6-5	TGTGCCAGCAGTTACATCGCGCAGGGGGAGACCCAGTACTTC	CASSYIAQGETQYF
-	-	TRBJ1-3	TRBV12-3/TRBV12-4	TGTGCCAGCAGGGGGTTCGGAAACACCATATATTTT	CASRGFGNTIYF
TRBD2	-	TRBJ2-7	TRBV4-3	TGCGCCAGCAGCCAATCTGCTCGGGGCGGGAGGCGTGCCTACGAGCAGTACTTC	CASSQSARGGRRAYEQYF
TRBD1	once	TRBJ1-6	TRBV27	TGTGCCAGCAGTTTATTCCCCCGACAGGGGGATTCACCCCTCCACTTT	CASSLFPRQGDSPLHF
-	-	TRBJ2-3	TRBV7-2	TGTGCCAGCAGCTCCCCGGGAAGAGGTGATACGCAGTATTTT	CASSSPGRGDTQYF
TRBD2	-	TRBJ2-1	TRBV28	TGTGCCAGCAGTACGCCGGGAGGGAGTGCGTTGGAGAATGAGCAGTTCTTC	CASSTPGGSALENEQFF
-	-	TRBJ1-1	TRBV7-3	TGTGCCAGCAGCTTAAATCTGGGGGACACTGAAGCTTTCTTT	CASSLNLGDTEAFF
-	-	TRBJ2-7	TRBV13	TGTGCCAGCAGCTTAACCCGGATAGGCGCCTACGAGCAGTACTTC	CASSLTRIGAYEQYF
-	-	TRBJ1-6	TRBV10-2	TGCGCCAGCAGTCGAGACCTGGACTATAATTCACCCCTCCACTTT	CASSRDLDYNSPLHF
-	-	TRBJ1-4	TRBV25-1	TGTGCCAGCAGTGGCCTTAGCGCCGGAGGTGAAAAACTGTTTTTT	CASSGLSAGGEKLFF
-	few	TRBJ1-1	TRBV11-2	TGTGCCAGCAGCCCTCAACGAGGGACTGAAGCTTTCTTT	CASSPQRGTEAFF
-	-	TRBJ1-2	TRBV7-8	TGTGCCAGCAGCTTTCGGCGGGCGCAGGGCTACACCTTC	CASSFRRAQGYTF
-	-	TRBJ1-1	TRBV14	TGTGCCAGCAGCCAAGAGCAGGGGTTACGTGGTACGAACACTGAAGCTTTCTTT	CASSQEQGLRGTNTEAFF
-	-	TRBJ1-2	TRBV12-2	TGTGCAAGTCGCTTAGCTTCAGCAAGGACAGCTGATTTTAACTATGGCTACACCTTC	CASRLASARTADFNYGYTF
TRBD1	few	TRBJ2-3	TRBV7-2	TGTGCCAGCAGCCCCACCGGGACAGGGGGAGATACGCAGTATTTT	CASSPTGTGGDTQYF
-	-	TRBJ2-6	TRBV5-4	TGTGCCAGCAGCCTGGACGGAAGCTCTGGGGCCAACGTCCTGACTTTC	CASSLDGSSGANVLTF
-	few	TRBJ2-3	TRBV3-1/TRBV3-2	TGTGCCAGCAGCCAAGGATGGCAGGGGACGCAGTATTTT	CASSQGWQGTQYF